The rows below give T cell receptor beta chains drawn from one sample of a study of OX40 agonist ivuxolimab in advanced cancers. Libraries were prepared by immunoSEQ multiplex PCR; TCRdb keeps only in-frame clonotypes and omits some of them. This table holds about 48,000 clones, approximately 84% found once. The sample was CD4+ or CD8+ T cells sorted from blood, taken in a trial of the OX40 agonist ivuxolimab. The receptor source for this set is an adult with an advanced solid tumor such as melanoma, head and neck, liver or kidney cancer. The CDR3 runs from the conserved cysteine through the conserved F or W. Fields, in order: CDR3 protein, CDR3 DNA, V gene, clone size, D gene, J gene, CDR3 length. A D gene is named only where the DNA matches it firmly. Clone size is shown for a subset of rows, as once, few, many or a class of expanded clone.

CDR3 protein: CASSIMDRDRELFF
CDR3 DNA: TGTGCCAGTAGTATAATGGACAGGGATAGGGAGCTGTTTTTT
V gene: TRBV19
clone size: NA
D gene: TRBD1
J gene: TRBJ2-2
CDR3 length: 14

CDR3 protein: CAWSVSRTGTNTEAFF
CDR3 DNA: TGTGCCTGGAGTGTATCTCGGACAGGGACGAACACTGAAGCTTTCTTT
V gene: TRBV30
clone size: NA
D gene: TRBD1
J gene: TRBJ1-1
CDR3 length: 16

CDR3 protein: CATQEKRQLTDTQYF
CDR3 DNA: TGCGCCACCCAAGAAAAGCGACAACTCACAGATACGCAGTATTTT
V gene: TRBV10-2
clone size: NA
D gene: NA
J gene: TRBJ2-3
CDR3 length: 15

CDR3 protein: CAGSIRRDDEQYF
CDR3 DNA: TGTGCCGGTTCTATCCGGCGGGACGACGAGCAGTACTTC
V gene: TRBV2
clone size: NA
D gene: NA
J gene: TRBJ2-7
CDR3 length: 13

CDR3 protein: CASRKGASGSGEQYF
CDR3 DNA: TGTGCCAGCAGAAAAGGGGCTAGCGGGAGTGGCGAGCAGTACTTC
V gene: TRBV6-6
clone size: once
D gene: TRBD2
J gene: TRBJ2-7
CDR3 length: 15

CDR3 protein: CASSRVDGYTF
CDR3 DNA: TGTGCCAGCAGTCGGGTGGATGGCTACACCTTC
V gene: TRBV28
clone size: once
D gene: NA
J gene: TRBJ1-2
CDR3 length: 11

CDR3 protein: CASSLQGPETQYF
CDR3 DNA: TGCGCCAGCAGCTTACAGGGGCCGGAGACCCAGTACTTC
V gene: TRBV5-1
clone size: NA
D gene: TRBD1
J gene: TRBJ2-5
CDR3 length: 13

CDR3 protein: CASSQAGGGSYGYTF
CDR3 DNA: TGTGCCAGCAGCCAAGCCGGGGGGGGTTCCTATGGCTACACCTTC
V gene: TRBV2
clone size: NA
D gene: NA
J gene: TRBJ1-2
CDR3 length: 15

CDR3 protein: CASSLVAGGEKLFF
CDR3 DNA: TGTGCCAGCAGCTTAGTAGCGGGTGGCGAAAAACTGTTTTTT
V gene: TRBV7-8
clone size: NA
D gene: NA
J gene: TRBJ1-4
CDR3 length: 14

CDR3 protein: CASSSRGDHYNEQFF
CDR3 DNA: TGCGCCAGCAGTTCCAGGGGAGACCACTACAATGAGCAGTTCTTC
V gene: TRBV5-1
clone size: NA
D gene: NA
J gene: TRBJ2-1
CDR3 length: 15

CDR3 protein: CASSLRPSGSGTGELFF
CDR3 DNA: TGTGCCAGCAGCTTAAGACCTAGCGGGAGTGGCACCGGGGAGCTGTTTTTT
V gene: TRBV7-3
clone size: NA
D gene: TRBD2
J gene: TRBJ2-2
CDR3 length: 17

CDR3 protein: CASSPTVAMLAKNIQYF
CDR3 DNA: TGTGCCAGCTCACCAACAGTAGCGATGCTAGCCAAAAACATTCAGTACTTC
V gene: TRBV18
clone size: NA
D gene: NA
J gene: TRBJ2-4
CDR3 length: 17

CDR3 protein: CASSLERLGNYNEQFF
CDR3 DNA: TGTGCCAGCAGCTTGGAAAGGTTGGGAAATTACAATGAGCAGTTCTTC
V gene: TRBV5-6
clone size: NA
D gene: NA
J gene: TRBJ2-1
CDR3 length: 16

CDR3 protein: CASSGRTGGAIEKLFF
CDR3 DNA: TGTGCCAGCAGTGGGCGGACAGGGGGCGCGATCGAAAAACTGTTTTTT
V gene: TRBV25-1
clone size: NA
D gene: TRBD1
J gene: TRBJ1-4
CDR3 length: 16

CDR3 protein: CASGGDYARFF
CDR3 DNA: TGTGCCAGCGGGGGGGATTATGCGCGGTTCTTC
V gene: TRBV9
clone size: NA
D gene: TRBD2
J gene: TRBJ2-1
CDR3 length: 11

CDR3 protein: CASSPMGVGTEAFF
CDR3 DNA: TGTGCCAGCTCACCAATGGGGGTGGGCACTGAAGCTTTCTTT
V gene: TRBV18
clone size: NA
D gene: NA
J gene: TRBJ1-1
CDR3 length: 14

CDR3 protein: CASSLERGRTEAFF
CDR3 DNA: TGTGCCAGCAGCTTAGAGCGGGGTCGCACTGAAGCTTTCTTT
V gene: TRBV13
clone size: NA
D gene: NA
J gene: TRBJ1-1
CDR3 length: 14

CDR3 protein: CASSRTGDGELFF
CDR3 DNA: TGTGCTAGCAGCCGGACAGGGGACGGGGAGCTGTTTTTT
V gene: TRBV7-7
clone size: NA
D gene: TRBD1
J gene: TRBJ2-2
CDR3 length: 13

CDR3 protein: CAGDWATPYNEQFF
CDR3 DNA: TGTGCCGGTGATTGGGCTACCCCCTACAATGAGCAGTTCTTC
V gene: TRBV2
clone size: NA
D gene: NA
J gene: TRBJ2-1
CDR3 length: 14

CDR3 protein: CASSPRGLGLMNTEAFF
CDR3 DNA: TGTGCCAGCTCGCCCCGAGGCCTGGGACTAATGAACACTGAAGCTTTCTTT
V gene: TRBV18
clone size: NA
D gene: NA
J gene: TRBJ1-1
CDR3 length: 17

CDR3 protein: CGVGDRSYEQYF
CDR3 DNA: TGTGGCGTGGGGGACCGATCCTACGAGCAGTACTTC
V gene: TRBV28
clone size: NA
D gene: NA
J gene: TRBJ2-7
CDR3 length: 12

CDR3 protein: CASSASSSYEQYF
CDR3 DNA: TGCGCCAGCAGTGCCAGCAGCTCCTACGAGCAGTACTTC
V gene: TRBV10-2
clone size: NA
D gene: NA
J gene: TRBJ2-7
CDR3 length: 13

CDR3 protein: CASSRWERNEQFF
CDR3 DNA: TGTGCCAGCAGCCGGTGGGAGAGGAATGAGCAGTTCTTC
V gene: TRBV5-4
clone size: NA
D gene: NA
J gene: TRBJ2-1
CDR3 length: 13

CDR3 protein: CASRPTPLKREVQETQYF
CDR3 DNA: TGTGCCAGCAGACCAACCCCCCTCAAGCGGGAGGTTCAAGAGACCCAGTACTTC
V gene: TRBV7-8
clone size: NA
D gene: TRBD2
J gene: TRBJ2-5
CDR3 length: 18

CDR3 protein: CASRRTGAYQETQYF
CDR3 DNA: TGTGCCAGCAGGCGGACAGGGGCGTACCAAGAGACCCAGTACTTC
V gene: TRBV9
clone size: NA
D gene: TRBD1
J gene: TRBJ2-5
CDR3 length: 15

CDR3 protein: CASSHPTGGPQGRFNQPQHF
CDR3 DNA: TGTGCCAGCAGTCACCCAACAGGGGGTCCACAGGGGCGATTCAATCAGCCCCAGCATTTT
V gene: TRBV28
clone size: NA
D gene: TRBD1
J gene: TRBJ1-5
CDR3 length: 20

CDR3 protein: CASSPLAGFSGNTIYF
CDR3 DNA: TGCGCCAGCAGCCCACTGGCGGGATTCTCTGGAAACACCATATATTTT
V gene: TRBV5-1
clone size: NA
D gene: NA
J gene: TRBJ1-3
CDR3 length: 16

CDR3 protein: CASSSNLGDEQYF
CDR3 DNA: TGTGCCAGCAGCTCTAATCTGGGTGACGAGCAGTACTTC
V gene: TRBV7-3
clone size: NA
D gene: NA
J gene: TRBJ2-7
CDR3 length: 13

CDR3 protein: CASSTSGSSPSYNEQFF
CDR3 DNA: TGTGCCAGCAGTACAAGCGGGAGTTCCCCCTCCTACAATGAGCAGTTCTTC
V gene: TRBV7-2
clone size: NA
D gene: TRBD2
J gene: TRBJ2-1
CDR3 length: 17

CDR3 protein: CASSSAWQGDTEAFF
CDR3 DNA: TGCGCCAGCAGCTCCGCCTGGCAGGGAGACACTGAAGCTTTCTTT
V gene: TRBV5-1
clone size: once
D gene: NA
J gene: TRBJ1-1
CDR3 length: 15

CDR3 protein: CASSGPGETQYF
CDR3 DNA: TGCGCCAGCAGCGGGCCCGGAGAGACCCAGTACTTC
V gene: TRBV5-1
clone size: NA
D gene: NA
J gene: TRBJ2-5
CDR3 length: 12

CDR3 protein: CASRAGQGNQPQHF
CDR3 DNA: TGTGCCAGCAGAGCGGGACAGGGGAATCAGCCCCAGCATTTT
V gene: TRBV27
clone size: once
D gene: TRBD1
J gene: TRBJ1-5
CDR3 length: 14

CDR3 protein: CASSSRGGSGANVLTF
CDR3 DNA: TGTGCCAGCAGCTCGAGGGGAGGGTCTGGGGCCAACGTCCTGACTTTC
V gene: TRBV7-3
clone size: NA
D gene: TRBD2
J gene: TRBJ2-6
CDR3 length: 16

CDR3 protein: CASSPPEGRNYGYTF
CDR3 DNA: TGTGCCAGCAGCCCACCGGAAGGCCGGAACTATGGCTACACCTTC
V gene: TRBV7-9
clone size: NA
D gene: NA
J gene: TRBJ1-2
CDR3 length: 15

CDR3 protein: CASSLTQDQPQHF
CDR3 DNA: TGTGCTAGCAGCTTAACTCAGGATCAGCCCCAGCATTTT
V gene: TRBV7-7
clone size: once
D gene: NA
J gene: TRBJ1-5
CDR3 length: 13